This T cell receptor beta chain stems from a study of high-grade serous ovarian cancer treatment subgroups. In the study overall: On average, approximately 15,000 reads and roughly 7,000 unique TCR beta rearrangements were obtained per sample. Study-level results: CDR1 and CDR2 were left unanalyzed; analyses focused on CDR3. TCR relatedness rose with neoantigen level and trended with mutation load. Same-patient tumor repertoires overlapped at about 0.11 to 0.85; different patients barely overlapped.

This clone was recorded only once. The antigen remains undetermined. V shed 1 base, J shed 3 bases, and the junction held 11 bases outside the gene matches. This CDR3 has 19 residues. Germline V lookup: CDR1 SGHTA, CDR2 FQGTGA. The table came from immunoSEQ multiplex PCR; TCRdb's copy has only in-frame clones and leaves some out. The table shows just over 35,000 clones, with around three quarters occurring only once. Tumor samples were obtained before definitive surgery or chemotherapy. The specimen sequenced was tumor tissue. V and J are TRBV7-3 and TRBJ2-2; 10 positions agree with TRBD2. The receptor's source is a human donor with high-grade serous ovarian cancer. CDR3 DNA sequence: TGTGCCAGCAGCTTAATGGGAGCGGGAGGGCCTGGCGACACCGGGGAGCTGTTTTTT. The encoded protein is CASSLMGAGGPGDTGELFF.